This TCR beta chain was identified during a study of blood T cells in healthy people across ages. The CDR3 spans 15 residues. The J segment lost 4 bases and the V segment lost 7 bases, leaving 12 bases of the junction unmatched. With a J-beta primer mix and a sample-barcoded 5' primer, a second PCR ran roughly 6 to 11 cycles. From the 5' RACE reads, TCRdb called clonotypes with MiXCR, one entry per CDR3 protein. The sample contains hundreds of thousands of distinct CDR3 sequences, roughly 60% of which appear only once. Each sample yielded at least 6 million isolated PBMCs. This clonotype came up once.

V gene TRBV12-3 or TRBV12-4 combines with J gene TRBJ1-2, with 7 bases matching TRBD1. The sequenced sample was blood. This receptor was identified in a young man in good health. The CDR3 bases are TGTGCCAGCAAACCGGGGGACAGTAGGAGCTATGGCTACACCTTC. Amino acid sequence: CASKPGDSRSYGYTF.